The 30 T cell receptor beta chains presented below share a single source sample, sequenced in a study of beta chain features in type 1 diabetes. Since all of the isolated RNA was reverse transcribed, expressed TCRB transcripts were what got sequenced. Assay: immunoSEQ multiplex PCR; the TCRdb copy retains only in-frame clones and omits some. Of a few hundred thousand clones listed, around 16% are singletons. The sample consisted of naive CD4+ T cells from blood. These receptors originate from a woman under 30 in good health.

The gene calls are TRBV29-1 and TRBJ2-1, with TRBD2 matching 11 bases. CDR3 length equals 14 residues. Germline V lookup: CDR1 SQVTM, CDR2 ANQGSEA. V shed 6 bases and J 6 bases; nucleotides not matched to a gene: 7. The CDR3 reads CSVVAGGPPNEQFF. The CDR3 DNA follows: TGCAGCGTGGTAGCGGGAGGGCCGCCCAATGAGCAGTTCTTC.

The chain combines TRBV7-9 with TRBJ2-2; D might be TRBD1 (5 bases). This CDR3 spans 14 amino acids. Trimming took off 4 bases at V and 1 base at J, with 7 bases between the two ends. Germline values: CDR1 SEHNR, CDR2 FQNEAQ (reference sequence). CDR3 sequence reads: CASSSTENTGELFF. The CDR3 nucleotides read TGTGCCAGCAGCTCGACAGAGAACACCGGGGAGCTGTTTTTT.

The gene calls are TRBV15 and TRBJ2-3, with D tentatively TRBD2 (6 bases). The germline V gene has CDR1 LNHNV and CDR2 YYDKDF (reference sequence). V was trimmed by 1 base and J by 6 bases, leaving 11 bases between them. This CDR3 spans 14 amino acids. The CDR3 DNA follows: TGTGCCACCAGCAGAGGAAGGGACTCGGATACGCAGTATTTT. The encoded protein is CATSRGRDSDTQYF.

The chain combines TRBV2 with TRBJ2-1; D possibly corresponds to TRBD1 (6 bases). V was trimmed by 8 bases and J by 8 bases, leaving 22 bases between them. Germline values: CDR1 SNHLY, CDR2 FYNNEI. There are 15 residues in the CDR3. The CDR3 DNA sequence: TGTGCCAGCCGGCCGATAGGGGGAGCGAGTGATGAGCAGTTCTTC. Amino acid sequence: CASRPIGGASDEQFF. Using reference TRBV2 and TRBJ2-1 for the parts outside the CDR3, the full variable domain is EPEVTQTPSHQVTQMGQEVILRCVPISNHLYFYWYRQILGQKVEFLVSFYNNEISEKSEIFDDQFSVERPDGSNFTLKIRSTKLEDSAMYFCASRPIGGASDEQFFGPGTRLTVL.

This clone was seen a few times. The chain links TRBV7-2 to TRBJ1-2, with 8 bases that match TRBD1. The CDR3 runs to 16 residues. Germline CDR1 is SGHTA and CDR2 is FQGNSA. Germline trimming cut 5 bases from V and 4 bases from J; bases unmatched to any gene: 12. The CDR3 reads CASSGDRPGAFYGYTF. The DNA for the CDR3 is TGTGCCAGCAGCGGGGACAGGCCGGGGGCCTTCTATGGCTACACCTTC.

DNA of the CDR3: TGTGCCAGCAGTTACCTGGGGCGAAGAACTGAAGCTTTCTTT. Translation gives CASSYLGRRTEAFF. The J gene is TRBJ1-1, the V gene TRBV6-5, with D perhaps TRBD1 (5 bases). The CDR3 consists of 14 residues. CDR1 is MNHEY, CDR2 SVGAGI, per germline. Trimming removed 2 bases at V and 5 bases at J, with 12 bases between.

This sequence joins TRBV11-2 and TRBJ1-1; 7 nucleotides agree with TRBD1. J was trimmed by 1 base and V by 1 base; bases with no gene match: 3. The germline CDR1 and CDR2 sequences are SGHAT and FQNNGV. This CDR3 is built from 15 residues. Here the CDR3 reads CASSLVAGGNTEAFF. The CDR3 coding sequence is TGTGCCAGCAGCTTAGTGGCAGGGGGGAACACTGAAGCTTTCTTT.

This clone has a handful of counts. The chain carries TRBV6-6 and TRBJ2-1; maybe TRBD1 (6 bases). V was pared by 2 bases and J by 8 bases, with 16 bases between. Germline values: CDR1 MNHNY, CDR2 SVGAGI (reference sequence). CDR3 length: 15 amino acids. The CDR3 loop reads CASSYPRGRRDEQFF. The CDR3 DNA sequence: TGTGCCAGCAGTTACCCCAGGGGTCGAAGGGATGAGCAGTTCTTC.

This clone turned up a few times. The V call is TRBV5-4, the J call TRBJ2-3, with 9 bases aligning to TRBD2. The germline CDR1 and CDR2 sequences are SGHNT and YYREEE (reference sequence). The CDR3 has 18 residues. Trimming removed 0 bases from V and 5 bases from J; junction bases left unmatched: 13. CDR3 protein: CASSLAGSGRAFLDTQYF. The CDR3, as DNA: TGTGCCAGCAGCTTGGCTGGTAGCGGGAGAGCCTTTCTAGATACGCAGTATTTT.

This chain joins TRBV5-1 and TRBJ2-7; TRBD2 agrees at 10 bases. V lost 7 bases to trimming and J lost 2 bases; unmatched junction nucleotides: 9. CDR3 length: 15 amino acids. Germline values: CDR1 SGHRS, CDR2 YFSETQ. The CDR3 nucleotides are TGCGCCAGCCCTAGCGGGAGCAATATCACCTACGAGCAGTACTTC. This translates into CASPSGSNITYEQYF. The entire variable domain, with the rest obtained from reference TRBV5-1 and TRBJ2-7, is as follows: KAGVTQTPRYLIKTRGQQVTLSCSPISGHRSVSWYQQTPGQGLQFLFEYFSETQRNKGNFPGRFSGRQFSNSRSEMNVSTLELGDSALYLCASPSGSNITYEQYFGPGTRLTVT.

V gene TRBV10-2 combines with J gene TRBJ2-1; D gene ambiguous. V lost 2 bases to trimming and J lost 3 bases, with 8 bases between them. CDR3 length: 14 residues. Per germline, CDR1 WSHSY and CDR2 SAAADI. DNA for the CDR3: TGCGCCAGCAGTGAGCCAGGCTTCTACAATGAGCAGTTCTTC. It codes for CASSEPGFYNEQFF.

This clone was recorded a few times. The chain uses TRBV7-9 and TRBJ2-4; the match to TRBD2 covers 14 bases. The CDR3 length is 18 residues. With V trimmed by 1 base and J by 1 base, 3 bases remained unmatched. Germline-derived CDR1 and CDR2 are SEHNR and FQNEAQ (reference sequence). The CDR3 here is CASSLGLAGGDAKNIQYF. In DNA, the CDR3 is TGTGCCAGCAGCTTAGGACTAGCGGGAGGGGATGCCAAAAACATTCAGTACTTC.

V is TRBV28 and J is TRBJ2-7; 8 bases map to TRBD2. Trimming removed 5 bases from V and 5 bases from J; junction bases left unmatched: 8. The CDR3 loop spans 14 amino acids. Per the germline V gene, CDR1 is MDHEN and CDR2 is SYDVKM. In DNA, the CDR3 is TGTGCCAGCAGTCCCGGGACTAGAAGTAACGAGCAGTACTTC. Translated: CASSPGTRSNEQYF.

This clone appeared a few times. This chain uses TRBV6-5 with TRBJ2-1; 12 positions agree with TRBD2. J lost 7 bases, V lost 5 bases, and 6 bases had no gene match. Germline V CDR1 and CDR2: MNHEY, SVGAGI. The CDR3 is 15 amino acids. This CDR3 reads CASSLAGGPGNEQFF. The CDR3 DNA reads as TGTGCCAGCAGTCTAGCGGGAGGGCCAGGAAATGAGCAGTTCTTC.

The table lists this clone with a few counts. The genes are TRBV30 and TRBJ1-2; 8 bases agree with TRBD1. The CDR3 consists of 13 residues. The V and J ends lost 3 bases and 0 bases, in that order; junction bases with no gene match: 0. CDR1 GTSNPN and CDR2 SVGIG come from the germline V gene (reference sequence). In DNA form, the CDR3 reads TGTGCCTGGAGGACAGGGGCTAACTATGGCTACACCTTC. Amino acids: CAWRTGANYGYTF.

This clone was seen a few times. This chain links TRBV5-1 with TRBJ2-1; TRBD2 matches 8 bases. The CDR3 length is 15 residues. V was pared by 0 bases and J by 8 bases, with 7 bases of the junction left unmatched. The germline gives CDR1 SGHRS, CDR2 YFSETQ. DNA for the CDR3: TGCGCCAGCAGCTTGGAAGGCGGGAGGAACTATGAGCAGTTCTTC. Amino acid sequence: CASSLEGGRNYEQFF.

The CDR3 reads CASSLEPFRRGGQALGYTF. The CDR3 region has the DNA TGTGCCAGCAGCTTAGAGCCGTTTAGAAGAGGCGGGCAGGCCCTTGGCTACACCTTC. This chain connects TRBV7-9 to TRBJ1-2; no clear D. V was shortened by 1 base and J by 7 bases, with 28 bases between the two germline ends. Per germline, CDR1 SEHNR and CDR2 FQNEAQ (reference sequence). CDR3 size: 19 residues.

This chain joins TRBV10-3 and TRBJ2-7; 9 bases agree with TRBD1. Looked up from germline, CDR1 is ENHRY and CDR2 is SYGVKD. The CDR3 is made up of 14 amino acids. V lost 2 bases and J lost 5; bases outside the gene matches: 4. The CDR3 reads CAISEGTGRHEQYF. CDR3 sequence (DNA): TGTGCCATCAGTGAGGGGACAGGGCGCCACGAGCAGTACTTC.

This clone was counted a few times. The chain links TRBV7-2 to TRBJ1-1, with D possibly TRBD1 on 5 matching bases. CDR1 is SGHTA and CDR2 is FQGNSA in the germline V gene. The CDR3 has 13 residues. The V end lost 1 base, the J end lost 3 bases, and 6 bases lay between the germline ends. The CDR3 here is CASSLVGDTEAFF. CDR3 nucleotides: TGTGCCAGCAGCTTAGTAGGGGACACTGAAGCTTTCTTT.

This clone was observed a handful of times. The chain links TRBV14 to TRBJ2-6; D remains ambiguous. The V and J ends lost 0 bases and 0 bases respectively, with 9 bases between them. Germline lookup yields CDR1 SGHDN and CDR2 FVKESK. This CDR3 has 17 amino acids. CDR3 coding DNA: TGTGCCAGCAGCCAAGACGCGTTACCCTCTGGGGCCAACGTCCTGACTTTC. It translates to CASSQDALPSGANVLTF.

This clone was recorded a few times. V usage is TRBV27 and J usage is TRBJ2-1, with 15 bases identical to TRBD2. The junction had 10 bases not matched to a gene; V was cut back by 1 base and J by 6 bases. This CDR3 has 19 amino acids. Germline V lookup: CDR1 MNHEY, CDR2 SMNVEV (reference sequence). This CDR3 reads CASSLLRGLGLAGGNEQFF. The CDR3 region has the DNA TGTGCCAGCAGTTTATTGCGGGGATTGGGACTAGCGGGAGGCAATGAGCAGTTCTTC.

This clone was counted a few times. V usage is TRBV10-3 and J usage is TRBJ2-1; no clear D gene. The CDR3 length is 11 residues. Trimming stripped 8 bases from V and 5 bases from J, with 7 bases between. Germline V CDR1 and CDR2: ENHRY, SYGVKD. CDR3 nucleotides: TGTGCCATCGCTACAGACAATGAGCAGTTCTTC. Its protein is CAIATDNEQFF.

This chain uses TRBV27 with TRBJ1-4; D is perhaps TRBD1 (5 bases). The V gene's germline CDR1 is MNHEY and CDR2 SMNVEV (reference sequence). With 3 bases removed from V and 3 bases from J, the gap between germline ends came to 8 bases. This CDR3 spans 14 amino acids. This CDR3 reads CASSFAGSNEKLFF. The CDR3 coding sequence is TGTGCCAGCAGTTTCGCAGGGTCTAATGAAAAACTGTTTTTT.

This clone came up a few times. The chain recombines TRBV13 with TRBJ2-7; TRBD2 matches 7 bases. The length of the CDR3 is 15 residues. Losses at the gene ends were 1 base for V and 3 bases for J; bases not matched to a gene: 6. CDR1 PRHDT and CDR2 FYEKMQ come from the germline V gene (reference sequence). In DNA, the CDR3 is TGTGCCAGCAGCTTAGAGCCTAGCGGTGACTACGAGCAGTACTTC. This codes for CASSLEPSGDYEQYF.

The CDR3 DNA sequence: TGTGCCAGCAGTTCGGACAGGGGACTCTACGAGCAGTACTTC. This codes for CASSSDRGLYEQYF. The V gene is TRBV6-6, the J gene TRBJ2-7, with 9 bases aligning to TRBD1. Trimming removed 4 bases from V and 3 bases from J; junction bases left unmatched: 4. Germline lookup yields CDR1 MNHNY and CDR2 SVGAGI (reference sequence). The CDR3 runs to 14 residues.

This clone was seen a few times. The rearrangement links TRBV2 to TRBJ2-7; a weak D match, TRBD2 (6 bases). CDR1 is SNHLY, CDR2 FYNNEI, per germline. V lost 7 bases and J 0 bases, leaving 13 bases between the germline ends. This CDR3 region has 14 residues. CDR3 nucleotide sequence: TGTGCCAGCACAAGCGGGTACAGCTCCTACGAGCAGTACTTC. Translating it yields CASTSGYSSYEQYF.

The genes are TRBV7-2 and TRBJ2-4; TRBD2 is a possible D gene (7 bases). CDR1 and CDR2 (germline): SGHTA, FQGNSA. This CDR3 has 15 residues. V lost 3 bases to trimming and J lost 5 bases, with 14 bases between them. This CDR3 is CASSFGGRGENIQYF. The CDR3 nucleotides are TGTGCCAGCAGCTTCGGGGGGCGGGGTGAAAACATTCAGTACTTC.

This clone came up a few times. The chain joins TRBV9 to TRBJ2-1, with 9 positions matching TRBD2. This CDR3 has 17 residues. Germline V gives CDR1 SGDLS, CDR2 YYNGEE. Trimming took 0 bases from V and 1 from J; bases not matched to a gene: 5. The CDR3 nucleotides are TGTGCCAGCAGCGTAGCGGCTAGCGGGACGTCCTACAATGAGCAGTTCTTC. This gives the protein CASSVAASGTSYNEQFF.

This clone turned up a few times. The CDR3 coding sequence is TGTGCCAGCAGCTCAGGGGCCCGCTCTGGGGCCAACGTCCTGACTTTC. This encodes CASSSGARSGANVLTF. The chain couples TRBV7-9 to TRBJ2-6; maybe TRBD1 (6 bases). The CDR3 contains 16 residues. Germline assignment: CDR1 SEHNR and CDR2 FQNEAQ (reference sequence). Deletions cut 4 bases from V and 0 bases from J, with 10 bases between.

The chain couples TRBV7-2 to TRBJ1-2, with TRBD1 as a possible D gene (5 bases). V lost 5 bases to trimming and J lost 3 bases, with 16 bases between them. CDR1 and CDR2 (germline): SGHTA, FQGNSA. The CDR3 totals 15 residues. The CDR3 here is CASSGRQMDHYGYTF. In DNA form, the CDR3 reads TGTGCCAGCAGCGGTAGACAGATGGACCACTATGGCTACACCTTC.